This T cell receptor beta chain was found in a study of T cells after yellow fever vaccination. Study-wide results and limits: A weaker secondary response peaked on day 5, the primary on day 15.

CDR1 MGHRA and CDR2 YSYEKL come from the germline V gene. The CDR3 runs 15 residues. The V gene end was trimmed by 2 bases and the J gene end by 4 bases; junction bases not matched to a gene: 4. Each CDR3 protein is one row after TCRdb ran MiXCR on the 5' RACE reads. Altogether about 330,000 distinct CDR3 sequences are present, roughly 3.9% being singletons, with the ten largest covering 20% to 25%. The sample holds many counts of this clonotype. The antigen remains undetermined. The origin of this receptor is a man between 18 and 35 years old who received the YFV17D yellow fever vaccine. The material was PBMCs, obtained 5 days after the yellow fever booster vaccination. This sequence joins TRBV4-1 and TRBJ2-1, with 8 nucleotides matching TRBD2. The CDR3 DNA follows: TGCGCCAGCAGCCAAACTAGCGGCGTGTACAATGAGCAGTTCTTC. As protein: CASSQTSGVYNEQFF.